These T cell receptor beta chains were read from a single sample in a study of blood T cell repertoires in COVID-19. Clones were sequenced by immunoSEQ multiplex PCR, and TCRdb holds only the in-frame ones, with some missing. The sample contains about 160,000 clones, 80% of which appear only once. Sample: PBMCs or T cells enriched from blood (not recorded which). Source of these receptors: a woman aged 55-70 years who had recovered from COVID-19. Each CDR3 is given with its conserved first and last residue. The order of the fields is clone size, J gene, D gene, V gene, CDR3 protein, CDR3 DNA. The D gene is left open where the match is weak. Not all rows give a size; the values are once, few, many and, for expanded clones, a class.

. | TRBJ1-1 | . | TRBV18 | CASSQDTNTEAFF | TGTGCCAGCTCACAGGACACAAACACTGAAGCTTTCTTT
. | TRBJ2-3 | . | TRBV30 | CAWSPTGTDTQYF | TGTGCCTGGAGTCCGACGGGGACAGATACGCAGTATTTT
few | TRBJ2-7 | TRBD2 | TRBV7-6 | CASSSSGGGYEQYF | TGTGCCAGCAGCTCTAGCGGGGGGGGTTACGAGCAGTACTTC
once | TRBJ1-1 | . | TRBV19 | CASSTAGGGAFF | TGTGCCAGTAGTACCGCCGGGGGGGGAGCTTTCTTT
. | TRBJ1-2 | . | TRBV28 | CASSPGEGGYTF | TGTGCCAGCAGTCCCGGGGAGGGGGGCTACACCTTC
. | TRBJ2-2 | TRBD1 | TRBV11-2 | CASSLQGATGELFF | TGTGCCAGCAGCCTACAGGGGGCCACCGGGGAGCTGTTTTTT
. | TRBJ1-2 | TRBD1 | TRBV7-9 | CASSGGQSNYGYTF | TGTGCCAGCAGCGGGGGACAGTCTAACTATGGCTACACCTTC
. | TRBJ2-5 | TRBD2 | TRBV18 | CASSPAGRGETQYF | TGTGCCAGCTCACCCGCAGGGAGGGGAGAGACCCAGTACTTC
. | TRBJ1-5 | . | TRBV4-1 | CASSDRLNQPQHF | TGCGCCAGCTCAGACAGGCTCAATCAGCCCCAGCATTTT
. | TRBJ2-7 | TRBD1 | TRBV2 | CASNTPRQGSNEQYF | TGTGCCAGCAATACGCCGCGACAGGGGAGTAACGAGCAGTACTTC
. | TRBJ2-1 | . | TRBV11-2 | CASSYALTYNEQFF | TGTGCCAGCAGCTACGCACTTACTTACAATGAGCAGTTCTTC
few | TRBJ2-1 | TRBD2 | TRBV2 | CASSLVTGTTSSYNEQFF | TGTGCCAGCAGTCTTGTTACCGGGACTACGAGCTCCTACAATGAGCAGTTCTTC
. | TRBJ2-7 | TRBD1 | TRBV30 | CAWSEFLGQVREQYF | TGTGCCTGGAGTGAATTTTTGGGACAGGTCCGCGAGCAGTACTTC
. | TRBJ1-2 | . | TRBV5-6 | CASSLGPPPDKYGYTF | TGTGCCAGCAGCTTGGGCCCCCCTCCCGACAAGTACGGCTACACCTTC
. | TRBJ2-1 | . | TRBV2 | CASSKSGPTYSEQFF | TGTGCCAGCAGTAAGAGCGGGCCCACCTACAGTGAGCAGTTCTTC
. | TRBJ1-2 | TRBD1 | TRBV4-1 | CASSQTGFVYGYTF | TGCGCCAGCAGCCAGACAGGGTTCGTCTATGGCTACACCTTC
. | TRBJ1-5 | TRBD1 | TRBV11-2 | CASSLGGTGGNQPQHF | TGTGCCAGCAGCTTAGGCGGGACAGGGGGCAATCAGCCCCAGCATTTT
. | TRBJ2-1 | . | TRBV5-1 | CASSLAAGNEQFF | TGCGCCAGCAGCTTGGCAGCAGGGAATGAGCAGTTCTTC
. | TRBJ2-1 | TRBD1 | TRBV2 | CASSHRDRAYNEQFF | TGTGCCAGCAGTCACCGGGACAGGGCTTACAATGAGCAGTTCTTC
. | TRBJ1-4 | . | TRBV10-3 | CAISATPGHQGGKLFF | TGTGCCATCAGCGCAACACCGGGACACCAAGGAGGAAAACTGTTTTTT
. | TRBJ2-7 | . | TRBV30 | CAWSVGGGPYEQYF | TGTGCCTGGAGTGTAGGGGGGGGCCCCTACGAGCAGTACTTC
. | TRBJ1-3 | . | TRBV6-1 | CASSEAGSGAQGNTIYF | TGTGCCAGCAGTGAAGCGGGGTCAGGGGCGCAAGGAAACACCATATATTTT
. | TRBJ1-4 | TRBD1 | TRBV3-1/TRBV3-2 | CASSPGTGVYSEKLFF | TGTGCCAGCAGCCCCGGGACAGGGGTATACAGTGAAAAACTGTTTTTT
. | TRBJ2-5 | TRBD2 | TRBV5-1 | CASSARLAGGAQTQYF | TGCGCCAGCAGCGCCCGACTAGCGGGGGGGGCGCAGACCCAGTACTTC
. | TRBJ1-5 | TRBD1 | TRBV18 | CASSPGQGALSQPQHF | TGTGCCAGCTCACCGGGACAGGGGGCGCTGAGTCAGCCCCAGCATTTT
once | TRBJ1-1 | . | TRBV6-5 | CASSQTGNTEAFF | TGTGCCAGCAGTCAGACAGGGAACACTGAAGCTTTCTTT
once | TRBJ2-5 | TRBD2 | TRBV5-4 | CASSLGSGGAGETQYF | TGTGCCAGCAGCTTGGGTAGCGGGGGGGCCGGCGAGACCCAGTACTTC
. | TRBJ2-2 | . | TRBV19 | CASSTRGGGTGELFF | TGTGCCAGTAGTACCCGGGGAGGTGGGACCGGGGAGCTGTTTTTT
. | TRBJ1-5 | . | TRBV27 | CASSSGGYQPQHF | TGTGCCAGCAGCTCCGGGGGGTATCAGCCCCAGCATTTT
. | TRBJ2-7 | TRBD1 | TRBV25-1 | CASSETGIDEQYF | TGTGCCAGCTCAGAGACAGGGATAGACGAGCAGTACTTC
. | TRBJ2-7 | TRBD2 | TRBV29-1 | CSVTGLARGYEQYF | TGCAGCGTTACCGGACTAGCGAGGGGCTACGAGCAGTACTTC
. | TRBJ1-1 | TRBD1 | TRBV7-8 | CASKTGGGTEAFF | TGTGCCAGCAAGACAGGGGGCGGCACTGAAGCTTTCTTT
. | TRBJ1-1 | . | TRBV30 | CAWLSPTEAFF | TGTGCCTGGCTGAGTCCTACTGAAGCTTTCTTT
few | TRBJ1-6 | . | TRBV30 | CAWSPLLASSYNSPLHF | TGTGCCTGGAGCCCCCTCCTAGCCAGCTCCTATAATTCACCCCTCCACTTT
. | TRBJ2-3 | . | TRBV6-5 | CASWRGLTDTQYF | TGTGCCAGCTGGCGGGGGCTCACAGATACGCAGTATTTT
many | TRBJ2-1 | TRBD2 | TRBV6-4 | CASSPTSPGGHNEQFF | TGTGCCAGCAGTCCTACCTCCCCGGGGGGGCATAATGAGCAGTTCTTC
. | TRBJ1-6 | TRBD1 | TRBV5-6 | CASSLEPGQGSSPLHF | TGTGCCAGCAGCTTGGAACCGGGACAGGGGAGTTCACCCCTCCACTTT
few | TRBJ2-1 | . | TRBV3-1/TRBV3-2 | CASSQVFNEQFF | TGTGCCAGCAGCCAAGTCTTCAATGAGCAGTTCTTC
. | TRBJ2-7 | . | TRBV29-1 | CSVATASSYEQYF | TGCAGCGTTGCCACAGCCAGCTCCTACGAGCAGTACTTC
few | TRBJ2-7 | . | TRBV11-2 | CASSFPGEQYF | TGTGCCAGCAGTTTTCCGGGCGAGCAGTACTTC
. | TRBJ2-6 | . | TRBV4-1 | CASSQRRTGSGGANVLTF | TGCGCCAGCAGCCAACGGAGGACGGGGTCTGGTGGGGCCAACGTCCTGACTTTC
. | TRBJ2-3 | . | TRBV7-8 | CASSSPRVSTDTQYF | TGTGCCAGCAGCTCACCGCGGGTGAGCACAGATACGCAGTATTTT
. | TRBJ1-2 | . | TRBV18 | CASSPWGLLDGYTF | TGTGCCAGCTCACCATGGGGGCTCCTAGATGGCTACACCTTC
. | TRBJ1-2 | TRBD1 | TRBV29-1 | CSVARGQGANGYTF | TGCAGCGTTGCCAGGGGACAGGGGGCAAATGGCTACACCTTC
. | TRBJ1-3 | TRBD1 | TRBV6-1 | CASSQAGGAGGNTIYF | TGTGCCAGCAGTCAAGCAGGGGGCGCAGGTGGAAACACCATATATTTT
. | TRBJ1-6 | . | TRBV5-6 | CASSLGGVNSPLHF | TGTGCCAGCAGCTTAGGAGGGGTCAATTCACCCCTCCACTTT